This TCR beta chain was recovered during a study of blood T cell repertoires in COVID-19. Libraries were prepared by immunoSEQ multiplex PCR; TCRdb keeps only in-frame clonotypes and omits some of them. This sample carries 250,000 to 300,000 clones, about nine tenths of them seen once, and the ten largest clones take 1.5% to 2%. V lost 0 bases and J lost 0; bases outside the gene matches: 12. Germline CDR1 MGHRA, CDR2 YSYEKL. The CDR3 loop spans 20 amino acids. The source material was PBMCs or T cells enriched from blood (not recorded which). This sequence joins TRBV4-1 and TRBJ2-4; 9 nucleotides line up with TRBD1. This TCR was recovered from a woman aged 40-49 years who had recovered from COVID-19. In DNA form, the CDR3 reads TGCGCCAGCAGCCAAGATTATGGGGACAGGGTTAGTGTAGCCAAAAACATTCAGTACTTC. Residues: CASSQDYGDRVSVAKNIQYF.